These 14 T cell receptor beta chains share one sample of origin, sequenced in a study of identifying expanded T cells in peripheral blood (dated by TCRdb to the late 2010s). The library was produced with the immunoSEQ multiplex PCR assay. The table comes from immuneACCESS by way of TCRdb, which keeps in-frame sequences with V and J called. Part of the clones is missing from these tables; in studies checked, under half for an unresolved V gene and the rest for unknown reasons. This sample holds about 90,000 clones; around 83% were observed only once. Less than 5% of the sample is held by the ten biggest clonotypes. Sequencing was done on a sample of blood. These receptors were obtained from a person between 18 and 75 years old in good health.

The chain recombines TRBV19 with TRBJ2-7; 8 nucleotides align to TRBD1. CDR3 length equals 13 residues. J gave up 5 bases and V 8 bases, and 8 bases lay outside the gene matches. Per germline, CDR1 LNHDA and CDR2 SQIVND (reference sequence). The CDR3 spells CASGQGLRHEQYF. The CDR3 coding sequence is TGTGCCAGTGGACAGGGACTTAGGCACGAGCAGTACTTC. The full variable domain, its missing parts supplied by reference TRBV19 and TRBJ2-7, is DGGITQSPKYLFRKEGQNVTLSCEQNLNHDAMYWYRQDPGQGLRLIYYSQIVNDFQKGDIAEGYSVSREKKESFPLTVTSAQKNPTAFYLCASGQGLRHEQYFGPGTRLTVT.

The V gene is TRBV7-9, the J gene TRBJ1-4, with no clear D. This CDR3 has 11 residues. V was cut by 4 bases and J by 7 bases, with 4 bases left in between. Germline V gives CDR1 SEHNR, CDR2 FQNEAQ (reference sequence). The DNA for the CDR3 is TGTGCCAGCAGCTATGGTGAAAAACTGTTTTTT. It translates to CASSYGEKLFF. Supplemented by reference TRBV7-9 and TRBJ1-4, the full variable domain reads DTGVSQNPRHKITKRGQNVTFRCDPISEHNRLYWYRQTLGQGPEFLTYFQNEAQLEKSRLLSDRFSAERPKGSFSTLEIQRTEQGDSAMYLCASSYGEKLFFGSGTQLSVL.

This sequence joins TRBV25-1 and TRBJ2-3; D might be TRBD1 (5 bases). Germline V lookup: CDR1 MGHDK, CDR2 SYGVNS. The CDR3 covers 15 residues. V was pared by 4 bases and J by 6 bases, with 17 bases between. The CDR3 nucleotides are TGTGCCAGCAGTGCGGACCCGACAGTTGCGGATACGCAGTATTTT. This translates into CASSADPTVADTQYF.

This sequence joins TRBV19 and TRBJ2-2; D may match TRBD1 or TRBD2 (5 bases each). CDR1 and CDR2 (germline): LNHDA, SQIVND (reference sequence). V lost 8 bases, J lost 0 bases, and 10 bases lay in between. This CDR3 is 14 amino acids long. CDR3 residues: CASGGRTNTGELFF. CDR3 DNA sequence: TGTGCCAGTGGGGGACGGACGAACACCGGGGAGCTGTTTTTT.

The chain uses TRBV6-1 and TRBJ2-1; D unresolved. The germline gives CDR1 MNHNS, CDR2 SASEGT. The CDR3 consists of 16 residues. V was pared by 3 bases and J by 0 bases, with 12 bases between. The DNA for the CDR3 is TGTGCCAGCAGTGATTGGCGGAAGAGCTCCTACAATGAGCAGTTCTTC. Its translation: CASSDWRKSSYNEQFF.

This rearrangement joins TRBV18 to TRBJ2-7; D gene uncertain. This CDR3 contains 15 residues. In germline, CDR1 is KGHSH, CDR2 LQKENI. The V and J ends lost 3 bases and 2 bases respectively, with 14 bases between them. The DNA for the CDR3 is TGTGCCAGCTCACCGGACGATGTATTTGCCTACGAGCAGTACTTC. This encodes CASSPDDVFAYEQYF.

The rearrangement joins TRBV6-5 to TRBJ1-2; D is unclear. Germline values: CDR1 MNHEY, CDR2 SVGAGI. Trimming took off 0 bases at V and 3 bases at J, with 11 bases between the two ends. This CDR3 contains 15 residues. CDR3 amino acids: CASSYSNRNYYGYTF. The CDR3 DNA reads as TGTGCCAGCAGTTACTCGAATCGGAACTACTATGGCTACACCTTC.

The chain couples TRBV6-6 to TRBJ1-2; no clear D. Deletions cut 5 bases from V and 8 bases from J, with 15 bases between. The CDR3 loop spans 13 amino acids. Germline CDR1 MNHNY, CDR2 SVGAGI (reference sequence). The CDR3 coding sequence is TGTGCCAGCAGTAGTAGGACGGCCGGCGGCTACACCTTC. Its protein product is CASSSRTAGGYTF.

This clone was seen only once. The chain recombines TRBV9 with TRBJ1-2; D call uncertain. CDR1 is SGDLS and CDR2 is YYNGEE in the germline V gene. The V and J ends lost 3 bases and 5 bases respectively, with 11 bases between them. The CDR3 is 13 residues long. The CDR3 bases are TGTGCCAGCAGCGGCCCGGGAGGGTATGGCTACACCTTC. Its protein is CASSGPGGYGYTF.

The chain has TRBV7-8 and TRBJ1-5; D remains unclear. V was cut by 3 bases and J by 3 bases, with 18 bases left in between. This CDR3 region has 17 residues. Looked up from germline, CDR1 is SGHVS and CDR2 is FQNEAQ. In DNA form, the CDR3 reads TGTGCCAGCAGCTTGGAGGGTCCGGGAATGAACAATCAGCCCCAGCATTTT. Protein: CASSLEGPGMNNQPQHF.

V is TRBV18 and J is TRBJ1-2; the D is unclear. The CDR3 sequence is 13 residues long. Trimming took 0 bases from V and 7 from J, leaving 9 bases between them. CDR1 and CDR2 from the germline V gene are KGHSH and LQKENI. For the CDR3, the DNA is TGTGCCAGCTCACCACCGACGGGATTTGGCTACACCTTC. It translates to CASSPPTGFGYTF.

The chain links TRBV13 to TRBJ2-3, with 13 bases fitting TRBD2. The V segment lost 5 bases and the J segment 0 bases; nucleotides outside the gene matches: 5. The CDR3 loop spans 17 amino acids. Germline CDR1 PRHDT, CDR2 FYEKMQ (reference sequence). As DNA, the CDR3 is TGTGCCAGCAGCGAAGGGACTAGCGGGGCGAGCACAGATACGCAGTATTTT. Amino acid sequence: CASSEGTSGASTDTQYF.

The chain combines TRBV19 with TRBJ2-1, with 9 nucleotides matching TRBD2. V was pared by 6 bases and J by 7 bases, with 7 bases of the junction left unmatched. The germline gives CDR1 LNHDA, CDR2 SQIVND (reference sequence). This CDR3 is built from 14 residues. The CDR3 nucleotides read TGTGCCAGTAGACTGGCGGGGGGGCTGAATGAGCAGTTCTTC. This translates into CASRLAGGLNEQFF.

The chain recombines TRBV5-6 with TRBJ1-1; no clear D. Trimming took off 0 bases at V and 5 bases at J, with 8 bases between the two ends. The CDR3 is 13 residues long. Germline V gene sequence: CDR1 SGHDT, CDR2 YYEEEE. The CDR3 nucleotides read TGTGCCAGCAGCTTGGAACTGGGGACTGAAGCTTTCTTT. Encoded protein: CASSLELGTEAFF.